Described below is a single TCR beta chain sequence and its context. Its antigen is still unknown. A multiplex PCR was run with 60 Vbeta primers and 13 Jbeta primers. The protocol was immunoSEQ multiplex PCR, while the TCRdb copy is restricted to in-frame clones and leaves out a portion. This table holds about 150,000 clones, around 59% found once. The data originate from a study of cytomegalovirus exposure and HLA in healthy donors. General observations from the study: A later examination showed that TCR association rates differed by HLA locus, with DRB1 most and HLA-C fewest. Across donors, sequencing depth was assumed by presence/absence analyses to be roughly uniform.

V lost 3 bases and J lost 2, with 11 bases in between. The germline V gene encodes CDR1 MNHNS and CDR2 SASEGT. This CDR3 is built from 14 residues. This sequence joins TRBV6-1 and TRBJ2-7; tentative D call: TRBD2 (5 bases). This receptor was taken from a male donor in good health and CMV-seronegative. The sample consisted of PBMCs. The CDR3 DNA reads TGTGCCAGCAGTGATAGGACTCCCGCCTACGAGCAGTACTTC. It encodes CASSDRTPAYEQYF.